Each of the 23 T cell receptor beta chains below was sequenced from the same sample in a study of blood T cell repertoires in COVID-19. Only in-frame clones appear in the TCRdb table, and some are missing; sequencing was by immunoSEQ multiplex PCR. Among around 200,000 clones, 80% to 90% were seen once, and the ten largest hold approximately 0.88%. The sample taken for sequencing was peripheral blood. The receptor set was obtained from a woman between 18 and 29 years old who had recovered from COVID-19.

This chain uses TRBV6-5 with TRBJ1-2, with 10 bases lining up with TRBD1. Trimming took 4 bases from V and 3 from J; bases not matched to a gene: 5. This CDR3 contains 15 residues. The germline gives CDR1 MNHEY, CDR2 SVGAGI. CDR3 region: CASSFRDRGHYGYTF. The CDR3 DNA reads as TGTGCCAGCAGTTTCCGGGACAGGGGACACTATGGCTACACCTTC.

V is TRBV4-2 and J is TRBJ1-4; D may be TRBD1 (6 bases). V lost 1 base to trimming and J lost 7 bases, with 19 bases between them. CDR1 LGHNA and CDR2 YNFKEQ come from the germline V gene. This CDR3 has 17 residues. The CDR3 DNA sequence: TGTGCCAGCAGCCAAGTAGGTTTAGGGACATATGTTGAAAAACTGTTTTTT. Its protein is CASSQVGLGTYVEKLFF.

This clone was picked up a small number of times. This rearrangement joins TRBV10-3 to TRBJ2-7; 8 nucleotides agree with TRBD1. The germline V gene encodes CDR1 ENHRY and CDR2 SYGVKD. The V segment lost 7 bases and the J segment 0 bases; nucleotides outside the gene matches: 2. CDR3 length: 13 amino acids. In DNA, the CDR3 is TGTGCCATCAATGACAGGGGCTCCTACGAGCAGTACTTC. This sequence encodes CAINDRGSYEQYF.

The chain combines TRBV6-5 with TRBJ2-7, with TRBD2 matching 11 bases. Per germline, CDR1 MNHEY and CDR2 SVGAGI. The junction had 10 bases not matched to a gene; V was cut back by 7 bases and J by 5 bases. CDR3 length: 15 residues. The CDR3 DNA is TGTGCCAGCAAAACAACTAGCGGGAGTTTCAACGAGCAGTACGTC. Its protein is CASKTTSGSFNEQYV.

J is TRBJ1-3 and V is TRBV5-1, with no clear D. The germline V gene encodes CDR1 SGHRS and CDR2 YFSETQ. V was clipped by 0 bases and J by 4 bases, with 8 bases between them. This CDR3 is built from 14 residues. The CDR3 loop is CASSLDFGGNTIYF. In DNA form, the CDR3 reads TGCGCCAGCAGCTTGGATTTCGGGGGAAACACCATATATTTT.

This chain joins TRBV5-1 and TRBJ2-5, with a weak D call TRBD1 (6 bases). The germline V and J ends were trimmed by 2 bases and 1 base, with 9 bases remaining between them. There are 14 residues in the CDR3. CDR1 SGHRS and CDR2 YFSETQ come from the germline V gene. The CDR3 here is CASSFDRFQETQYF. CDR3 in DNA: TGCGCCAGCAGCTTTGACAGGTTCCAAGAGACCCAGTACTTC.

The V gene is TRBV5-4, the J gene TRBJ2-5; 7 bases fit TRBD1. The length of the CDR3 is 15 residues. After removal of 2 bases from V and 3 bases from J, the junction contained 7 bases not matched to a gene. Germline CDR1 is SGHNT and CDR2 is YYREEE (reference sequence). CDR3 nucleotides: TGTGCCAGCAGCTTTGAGGCAGGGGGTGAAGAGACCCAGTACTTC. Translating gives CASSFEAGGEETQYF.

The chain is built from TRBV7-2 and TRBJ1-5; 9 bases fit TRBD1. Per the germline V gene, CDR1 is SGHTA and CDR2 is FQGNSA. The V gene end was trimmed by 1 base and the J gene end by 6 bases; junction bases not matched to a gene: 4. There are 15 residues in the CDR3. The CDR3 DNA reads TGTGCCAGCAGCTTAGACAGGGGGCGAGGTCAGCCCCAGCATTTT. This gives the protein CASSLDRGRGQPQHF.

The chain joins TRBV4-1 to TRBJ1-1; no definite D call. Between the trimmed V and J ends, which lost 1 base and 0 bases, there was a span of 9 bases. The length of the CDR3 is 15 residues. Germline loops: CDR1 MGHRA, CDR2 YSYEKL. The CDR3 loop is CASSQVTVMNTEAFF. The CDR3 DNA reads TGCGCCAGCAGCCAAGTAACAGTAATGAACACTGAAGCTTTCTTT.

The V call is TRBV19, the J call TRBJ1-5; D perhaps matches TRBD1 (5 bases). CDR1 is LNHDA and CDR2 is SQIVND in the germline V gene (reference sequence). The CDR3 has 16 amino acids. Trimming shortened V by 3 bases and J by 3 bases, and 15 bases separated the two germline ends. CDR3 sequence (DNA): TGTGCCAGTAGTATTCTCGTTGGGGCCAACAATCAGCCCCAGCATTTT. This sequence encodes CASSILVGANNQPQHF.

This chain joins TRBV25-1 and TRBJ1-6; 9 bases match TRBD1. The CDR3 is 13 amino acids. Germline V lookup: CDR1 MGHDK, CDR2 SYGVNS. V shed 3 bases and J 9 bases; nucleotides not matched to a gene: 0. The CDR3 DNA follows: TGTGCCAGCAGTGAGACAGGGGGTTCACCCCTCCACTTT. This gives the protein CASSETGGSPLHF.

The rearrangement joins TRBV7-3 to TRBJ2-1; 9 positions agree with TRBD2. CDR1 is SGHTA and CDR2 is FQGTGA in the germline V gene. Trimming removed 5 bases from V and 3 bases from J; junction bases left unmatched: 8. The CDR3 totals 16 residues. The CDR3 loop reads CASSPLGSGGYNEQFF. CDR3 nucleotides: TGTGCCAGCAGCCCCCTGGGTAGCGGGGGCTACAATGAGCAGTTCTTC.

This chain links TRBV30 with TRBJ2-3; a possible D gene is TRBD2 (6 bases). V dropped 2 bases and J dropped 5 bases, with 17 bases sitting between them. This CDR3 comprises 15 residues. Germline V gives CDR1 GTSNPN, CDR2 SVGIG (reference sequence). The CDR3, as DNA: TGTGCCTGGAGTTTCTCCAGTGGGCGGGGAGATACGCAGTATTTT. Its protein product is CAWSFSSGRGDTQYF.

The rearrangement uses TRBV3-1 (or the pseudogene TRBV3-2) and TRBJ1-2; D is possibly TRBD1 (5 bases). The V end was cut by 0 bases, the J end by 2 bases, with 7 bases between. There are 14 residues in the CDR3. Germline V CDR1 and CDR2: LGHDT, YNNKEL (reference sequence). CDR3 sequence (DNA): TGTGCCAGCAGCCAAGACAGGGTGAACTATGGCTACACCTTC. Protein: CASSQDRVNYGYTF.

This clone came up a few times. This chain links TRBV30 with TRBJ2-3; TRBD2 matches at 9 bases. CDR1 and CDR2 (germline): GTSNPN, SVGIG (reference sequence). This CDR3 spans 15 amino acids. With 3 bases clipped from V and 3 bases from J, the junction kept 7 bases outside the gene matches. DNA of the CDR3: TGTGCCTGGAGGCGGGGCGGGAGGGTTACAGATACGCAGTATTTT. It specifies CAWRRGGRVTDTQYF.

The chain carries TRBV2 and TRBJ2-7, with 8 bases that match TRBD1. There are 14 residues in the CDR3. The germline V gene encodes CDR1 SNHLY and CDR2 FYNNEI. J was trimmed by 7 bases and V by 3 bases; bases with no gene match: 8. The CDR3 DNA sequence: TGTGCCAGCAGTGACAGGGGGCCAGGACTGGAGCAGTACGTC. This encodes CASSDRGPGLEQYV.

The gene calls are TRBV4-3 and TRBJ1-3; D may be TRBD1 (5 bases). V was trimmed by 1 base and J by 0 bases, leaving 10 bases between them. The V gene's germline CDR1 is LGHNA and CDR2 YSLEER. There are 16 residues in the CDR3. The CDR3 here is CASSQGDFNSGNTIYF. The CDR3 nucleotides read TGCGCCAGCAGCCAAGGGGACTTCAACTCTGGAAACACCATATATTTT.

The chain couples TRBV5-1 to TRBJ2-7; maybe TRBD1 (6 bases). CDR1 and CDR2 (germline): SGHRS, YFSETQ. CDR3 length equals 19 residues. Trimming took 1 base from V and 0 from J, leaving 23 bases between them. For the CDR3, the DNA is TGCGCCAGCAGCTTGATTCCCAGAACGGACAGTCGAGTCTCCTACGAGCAGTACGTC. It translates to CASSLIPRTDSRVSYEQYV.

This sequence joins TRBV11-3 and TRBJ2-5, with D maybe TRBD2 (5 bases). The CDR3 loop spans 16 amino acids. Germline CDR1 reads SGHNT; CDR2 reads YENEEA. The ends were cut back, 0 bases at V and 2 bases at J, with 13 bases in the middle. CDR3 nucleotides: TGTGCCAGCAGCTTAGATTGGGATGGCGGGCAAGAGACCCAGTACTTC. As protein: CASSLDWDGGQETQYF. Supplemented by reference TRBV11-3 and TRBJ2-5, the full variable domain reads EAGVVQSPRYKIIEKKQPVAFWCNPISGHNTLYWYLQNLGQGPELLIRYENEEAVDDSQLPKDRFSAERLKGVDSTLKIQPAELGDSAVYLCASSLDWDGGQETQYFGPGTRLLVL.

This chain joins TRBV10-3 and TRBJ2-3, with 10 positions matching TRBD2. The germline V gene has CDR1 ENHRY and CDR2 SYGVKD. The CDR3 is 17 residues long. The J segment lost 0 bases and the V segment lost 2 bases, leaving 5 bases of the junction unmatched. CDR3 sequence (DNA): TGTGCCATCAGTGAGACTAGCGGGGTAACAAGCACAGATACGCAGTATTTT. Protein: CAISETSGVTSTDTQYF.

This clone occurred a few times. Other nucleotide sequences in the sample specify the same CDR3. The CDR3 DNA follows: TGTGCCAGCAGTGAGCGGGGCGGGTATGGCTACACCTTC. Its protein is CASSERGGYGYTF. This chain links TRBV2 with TRBJ1-2; possibly TRBD1 for D (5 bases). Germline V gene data show CDR1 as SNHLY and CDR2 as FYNNEI. V was cut by 3 bases and J by 5 bases, with 10 bases left in between. The CDR3 extends over 13 amino acids. The entire variable domain, with the rest obtained from reference TRBV2 and TRBJ1-2, is as follows: EPEVTQTPSHQVTQMGQEVILRCVPISNHLYFYWYRQILGQKVEFLVSFYNNEISEKSEIFDDQFSVERPDGSNFTLKIRSTKLEDSAMYFCASSERGGYGYTFGSGTRLTVV.

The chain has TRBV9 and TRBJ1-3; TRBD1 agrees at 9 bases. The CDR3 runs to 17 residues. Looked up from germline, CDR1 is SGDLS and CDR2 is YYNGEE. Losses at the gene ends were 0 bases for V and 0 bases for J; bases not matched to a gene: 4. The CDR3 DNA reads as TGTGCCAGCAGCGTAGAGGACAGGGGCGTCTCTGGAAACACCATATATTTT. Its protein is CASSVEDRGVSGNTIYF. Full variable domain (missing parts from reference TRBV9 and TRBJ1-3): DSGVTQTPKHLITATGQRVTLRCSPRSGDLSVYWYQQSLDQGLQFLIQYYNGEERAKGNILERFSAQQFPDLHSELNLSSLELGDSALYFCASSVEDRGVSGNTIYFGEGSWLTVV.

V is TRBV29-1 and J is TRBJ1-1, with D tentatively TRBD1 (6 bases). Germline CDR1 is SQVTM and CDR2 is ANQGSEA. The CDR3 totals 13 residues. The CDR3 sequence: CTGASTPSTEAFF. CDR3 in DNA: TGCACAGGGGCTTCAACCCCGAGCACTGAAGCTTTCTTT.